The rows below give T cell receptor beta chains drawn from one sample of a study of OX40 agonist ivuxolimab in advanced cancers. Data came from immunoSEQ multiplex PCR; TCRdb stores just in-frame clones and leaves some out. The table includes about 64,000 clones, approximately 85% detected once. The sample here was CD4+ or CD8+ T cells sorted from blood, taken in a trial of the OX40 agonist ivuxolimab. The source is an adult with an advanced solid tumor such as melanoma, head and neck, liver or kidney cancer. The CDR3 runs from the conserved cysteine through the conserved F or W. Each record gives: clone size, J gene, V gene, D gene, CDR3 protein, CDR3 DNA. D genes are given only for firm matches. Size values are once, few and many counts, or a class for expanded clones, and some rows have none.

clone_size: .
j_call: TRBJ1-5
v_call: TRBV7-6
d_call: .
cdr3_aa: CASSFGGNQPQHF
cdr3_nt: TGTGCCAGCAGCTTCGGGGGAAATCAGCCCCAGCATTTT

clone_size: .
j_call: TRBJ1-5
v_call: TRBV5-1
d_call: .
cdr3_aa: CASSLEGRSNQPQHF
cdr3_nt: TGCGCCAGCAGCTTGGAGGGACGGAGCAATCAGCCCCAGCATTTT

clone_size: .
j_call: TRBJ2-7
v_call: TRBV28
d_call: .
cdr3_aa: CASSFPQGQGREQYF
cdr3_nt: TGTGCCAGCAGTTTCCCACAGGGCCAGGGGCGTGAGCAGTACTTC

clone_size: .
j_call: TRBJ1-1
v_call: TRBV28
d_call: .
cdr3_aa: CASSLYQVVNTEAFF
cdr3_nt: TGTGCCAGCAGTTTATATCAGGTTGTGAACACTGAAGCTTTCTTT

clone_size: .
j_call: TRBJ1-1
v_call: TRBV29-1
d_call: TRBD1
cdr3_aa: CSVSGGAGMGIF
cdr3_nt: TGCAGCGTTTCAGGGGGCGCAGGAATGGGAATCTTT

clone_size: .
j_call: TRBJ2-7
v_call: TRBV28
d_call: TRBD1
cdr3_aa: CASKTGGTSSYEQYF
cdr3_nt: TGTGCCAGCAAAACAGGGGGGACCAGCTCCTACGAGCAGTACTTC

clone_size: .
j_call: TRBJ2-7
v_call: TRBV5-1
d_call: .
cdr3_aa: CASSLGGDKARDEQYF
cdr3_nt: TGCGCCAGCAGCTTGGGAGGGGACAAGGCCCGGGACGAGCAGTACTTC

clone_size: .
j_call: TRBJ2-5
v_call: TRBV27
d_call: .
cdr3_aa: CASKRVGETQYF
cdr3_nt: TGTGCCAGCAAAAGGGTGGGAGAGACCCAGTACTTC

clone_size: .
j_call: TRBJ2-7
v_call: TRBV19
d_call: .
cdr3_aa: CASSIKTGEVYEQYF
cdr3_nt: TGTGCCAGTAGTATCAAAACAGGGGAGGTCTACGAGCAGTACTTC

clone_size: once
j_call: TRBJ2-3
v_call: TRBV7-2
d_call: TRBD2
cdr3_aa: CASSLAGGVDTQYF
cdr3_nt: TGTGCCAGCAGCTTAGCGGGAGGGGTAGATACGCAGTATTTT

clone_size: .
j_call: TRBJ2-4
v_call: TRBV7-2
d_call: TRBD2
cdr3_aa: CASSRTSGGAQNIQYF
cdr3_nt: TGTGCCAGCAGCCGTACTAGCGGGGGGGCTCAAAACATTCAGTACTTC